This T cell receptor beta chain was found in a study of cytomegalovirus exposure and HLA in healthy donors (dated by TCRdb to 2016 to 2017). Some background on the complete study: An earlier analysis of several hundred of the donors reported about 300 Gb of sequence data and around 110 million unique TCR beta sequences obtained from about 179 million T cells. An early release covering over 500 HLA-typed donors comprised about 300 gigabases of sequencing data and around 86 million unique TCR sequences. The genetic ancestry cluster associated with self-reported Caucasian donors included about 81% of the roughly 360 genotyped donors. The study aimed to test whether cataloging public T cell receptors could reveal signatures of past pathogen exposure. Using immunosequencing, the study profiled T cell repertoires from roughly 650 subjects and related those repertoires to cytomegalovirus serostatus. Besides the first cohort of around 670 subjects, a separate validation cohort made up of 120 different subjects was used. High-throughput TCR immunosequencing, statistical association of individual TCRs with disease status, and machine learning were combined to predict cytomegalovirus infection status. To study patterns of TCR occurrence, a later analysis re-analyzed previously published TCR beta repertoires from more than 550 donors and added high-resolution HLA genotyping. In the later analysis, no new phenotypic data were used to find candidate immune exposures; instead, reliance was placed on TCR beta sequences and their occurrence across donors. An earlier analysis of several hundred of the donors applied high-throughput TCR beta sequencing to assess whether each TCR beta V gene segment acted as functional or pseudogenic. Donor age, sex, ethnicity and CMV serostatus were compiled together with the repertoire data. In a later genetic analysis, genome-wide SNP genotypes for about 60% of the 666 donors were used, and that subset was treated as a discovery cohort. Every repertoire in the discovery cohort had been generated on one and the same sequencing platform. HLA typing covered class I and class II loci at four-digit resolution. The number of typed donors differed by locus: about 620-630 for A, B, C, DRB1 and DQB1; 500 to 550 for DQA1; approximately 600 for DPA1; and roughly 450 for DPB1. Because of strong linkage in the cohort, five DR-DQ haplotypes were treated as single units for association and clustering. Among 350 to 400 genotyped donors of the cohort, an average of roughly 240,000 unique TCR beta nucleotide sequences were sequenced per donor, roughly 18% of them non-productive.

The study at large found these results: Because counts were too low, 15 to 20 rarely observed V segments, including chromosome 9 orphons, were left out of the earlier analysis of a few hundred of the donors. V-gene and J-gene trimming of TCR beta chains was associated with a missense DCLRE1C variant in a later genetic analysis, and the association was replicated in an independent cohort. In a later analysis, most CMV-associated TCR beta chains were found to appear HLA-restricted, with HLA associations seemingly driven largely by CMV exposure. While some public TCRs were present in many individuals, most TCR sequences turned up only very rarely across donors. Roughly uniform sequencing depth across donors was assumed in presence/absence analyses, although this assumption may not hold. Cytomegalovirus status was reported to be diagnosed by the classifier with high specificity and sensitivity in both the original and validation cohorts. In an earlier analysis of 500 to 650 of the donors, most TCR beta V segments appeared in productive rearrangements about 87% or about 30% of the time, broadly matching IMGT annotations. The 87-base-pair reads could not distinguish some IMGT-functional V segments, including TRBV6-2 and TRBV6-3, so those segments were excluded. A cluster of highly shared sequence variants was judged likely to represent a technical artifact of the sequencing pipeline. CMV serostatus was the only immune exposure information available for the cohort. HLA typing was unavailable for some donors at each locus, so association tests used only the typed subset. Several of the top co-occurrence clusters appeared to be linked to parvovirus B19, influenza, CMV and Epstein-Barr virus, according to a later analysis. The authors suggested that the approach could potentially be generalized to other disease states and immunological phenotypes. In a later analysis, HLA-associated TCR beta chains showed more clonal expansion and lower generation probabilities than non-associated chains that were equally common. Only TCR beta chains were sequenced in this cohort, and the absence of alpha or paired-chain data limited detectable features. Specific HLA alleles were associated with over 15,000 TCR beta sequences at a false discovery rate of 0.05 in a later analysis. Assigning TCR associations to individual alleles was difficult when HLA alleles, especially DR and DQ, strongly co-occurred. Linkage disequilibrium might explain the correlated functional status among segregating V segments, but an unknown experimental factor could not be excluded. In the study, about 150 TCR beta chains were listed as associated with cytomegalovirus. In a later genetic analysis, fewer N-insertions in productive TCRs were reported among donors in an Asian-associated ancestry cluster than the roughly 700-donor mean. A further reported finding was that TCR beta sequences accurately predicted the HLA-A and HLA-B alleles for most subjects in the first cohort. In vitro tests confirmed that a few of the cytomegalovirus-associated TCR beta chains recognize cytomegalovirus antigens. In a later analysis, TCR association rates were found to vary across HLA loci, with the most associated TCRs seen for DRB1 alleles and the fewest for HLA-C alleles.

Libraries were constructed by the immunoSEQ multiplex PCR assay. A mixture of 60 forward primers for TCR Vbeta segments and 13 reverse primers for TCR Jbeta segments was used in the multiplex PCR. The CDR3 region of rearranged TCR beta genes was amplified from genomic DNA with a multiplex PCR assay. On the Illumina HiSeq System, the amplified TCR beta libraries were sequenced as 87-base-pair reads. In the original analysis: A later analysis tallied tens of millions of unique TCR beta chains across the 666 repertoires, and about 12 million of those chains were shared by two or more donors. To remove PCR and sequencing errors, raw reads were error-corrected and collapsed into unique sequences using a nearest-neighbor algorithm that merged closely related sequences. CDR3 sequences were aligned to IMGT reference sequences to assign V, D and J gene segments. Each retained sequence needed at least a six-nucleotide match to both a V gene segment and a J gene segment. A rearrangement was called productive if the CDR3 had no stop codons and remained in frame with V and J, and every other rearrangement was called non-productive. Following IMGT convention, CDR3 was defined as the stretch from the second conserved V-encoded cysteine to the conserved J-encoded phenylalanine. Sequences without an unambiguous match to a single V gene segment were excluded from the earlier analysis of about 600 of the donors. An earlier analysis of 500 to 600 of the donors classified V segments as functional when productive rearrangements were above 56.7% and as segregating when the standard deviation between donors was above 5%. A statistical classification framework was built to diagnose cytomegalovirus status from the catalog of TCR beta chain sequences. A later analysis assigned V and J genes by comparing TCR nucleotide sequences with IMGT/GENE-DB human TR gene sequences. The TCRdist pipeline was used in a later analysis to assign CDR3 sequences and most-parsimonious VDJ recombination scenarios. A later analysis defined each TCR beta chain by its CDR3 amino acid sequence plus V-gene family, and excluded reads lacking a unique V-gene family. A later analysis removed several hundred highly shared, low-generation-probability nucleotide sequences to deal with suspected cross-contamination and a sequencing artifact. In a later analysis, a clonal expansion index for each public chain was calculated from normalized within-repertoire ranks of inferred template counts. In a later analysis, generation probabilities were computed using a VDJ recombination model fitted to out-of-frame rearrangements, and the results were checked against IGoR. In a later analysis, hypergeometric tests were used to score TCR-TCR, TCR-HLA and TCR-CMV co-occurrence, with a repertoire-size bias correction applied to TCR pairs. A later analysis estimated false discovery rates by permuting HLA or CMV assignments 20 times. A later analysis grouped co-occurring TCRs with DBSCAN, adding TCRdist sequence similarity when clustering within HLA-allele-positive subsets. Repertoires with fewer than 30,000 or more than 120,000 public chains, plus five repertoires with anomalous nucleotide sharing, were excluded from co-occurrence clustering. TCRdb mirrors the immuneACCESS table, restricted to in-frame sequences. Some clones are absent from its copies; in checked studies, under half trace to an unresolved V gene, and the reason for the others is unknown. That table is the source of V, J and clone size, and D and trimming were worked out from the DNA. This sample has some 93,000 clones in its table, and over 60% of those were observed once. Around 5.6% of the sample rests with the top ten.

The germline V gene (reference sequence) provides CDR1 SGHNT and CDR2 YYREEE. V gives up 4 bases and J gives up 3 bases, and the segment between their germline ends measures 8 bases. From cysteine to phenylalanine, the CDR3 is 12 amino acids long. Solely the CDR3 DNA is kept, with 36 bases framed from the first base. The cohort comprised under 700 healthy bone marrow donors. At the time of sampling, all cohort members were nominally healthy, though unrecorded immune exposures were likely present. The donor tested CMV seropositive and was one of the 289 seropositive cohort members. A peripheral blood sample was collected from each donor, and TCR beta sequencing was performed on peripheral blood mononuclear cells. The Qiagen DNeasy Blood Extraction Kit was used to extract genomic DNA from the blood cell samples. This clone was seen more than once but under ten times. Its antigen remains unidentified. No much larger clone exists at a distance of one base, and base qualities are not known.

This chain is built from TRBV5-4 and TRBJ2-7; 6 matching bases give a weak D call of TRBD1. This clonotype was sampled from a boy between 10 and 17 years old in good health and CMV-seropositive. The sample was PBMCs. The CDR3 amino acid sequence is: CASSPDSYEQYF. Here is the DNA: TGTGCCAGCAGCCCGGACAGCTACGAGCAGTACTTC.